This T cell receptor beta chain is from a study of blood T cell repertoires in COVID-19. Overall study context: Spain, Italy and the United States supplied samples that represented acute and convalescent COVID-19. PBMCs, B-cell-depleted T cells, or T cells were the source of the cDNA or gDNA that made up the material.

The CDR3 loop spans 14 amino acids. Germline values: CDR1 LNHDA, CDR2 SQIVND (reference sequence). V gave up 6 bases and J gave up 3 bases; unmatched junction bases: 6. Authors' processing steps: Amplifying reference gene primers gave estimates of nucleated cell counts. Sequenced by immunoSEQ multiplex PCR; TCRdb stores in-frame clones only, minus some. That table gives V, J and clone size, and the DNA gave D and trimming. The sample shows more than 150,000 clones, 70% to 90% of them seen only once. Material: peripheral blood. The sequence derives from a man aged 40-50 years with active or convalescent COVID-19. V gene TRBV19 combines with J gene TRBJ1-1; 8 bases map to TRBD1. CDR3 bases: TGTGCCAGTAGGAAACAGGGGGAGGACACTGAAGCTTTCTTT. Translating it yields CASRKQGEDTEAFF.